These 15 T cell receptor beta chains were sequenced from one sample in a study of early T cells in non-severe SARS-CoV-2 infection. In TCRdb, the 5' RACE reads were re-called with MiXCR into one record per CDR3 protein. Of about 46,000 distinct CDR3 sequences in the sample, 5.4% were seen once. The input for sequencing was whole blood, taken at baseline. These receptors all stem from an adult who was a healthcare worker with PCR-confirmed SARS-CoV-2 infection or an uninfected control (not recorded which).

This chain connects TRBV6-2 or TRBV6-3 to TRBJ2-1; 15 positions match TRBD2. Trimming at V came to 7 bases and at J to 2 bases, leaving 12 bases not matched to a gene. Germline loops: CDR1 MNHEY, CDR2 SVGEGT. This CDR3 region has 19 residues. The CDR3: CASTKRTSGRAVTYNEQFF. The DNA for the CDR3 is TGTGCCAGCACCAAACGGACTAGCGGGAGGGCCGTGACCTACAATGAGCAGTTCTTC.

The V gene is TRBV27, the J gene TRBJ2-1, with 9 bases identical to TRBD1. CDR3 length equals 16 residues. Germline CDR1 is MNHEY and CDR2 is SMNVEV (reference sequence). V lost 3 bases and J lost 7; bases outside the gene matches: 10. CDR3 in DNA: TGTGCCAGCAGTTTGTTTACCGGGACAGGGCCAAATGAGCAGTTCTTC. Protein product: CASSLFTGTGPNEQFF.

This clonotype came up many times. This chain uses TRBV7-9 with TRBJ2-1, with 11 bases lining up with TRBD2. This CDR3 is built from 12 residues. CDR1 and CDR2 (germline): SEHNR, FQNEAQ (reference sequence). J was trimmed by 6 bases and V by 11 bases; bases with no gene match: 3. CDR3: CAAGLAANEQFF. In nucleotides, the CDR3 is TGTGCCGCGGGACTAGCGGCCAATGAGCAGTTCTTC.

This clonotype has at least ten counts. A read error may account for a junction end that differs from germline. The chain couples TRBV5-1 to TRBJ1-6, with 9 bases aligning to TRBD1. Germline V gene lookup returns CDR1 SGHRS and CDR2 YFSETQ. The CDR3 loop spans 17 amino acids. This CDR3 is CASSLGQGSSYNSPLHF. DNA for the CDR3: TGCGCCAGCAGTTTGGGACAGGGCAGCTCCTATAATTCACCCCTCCACTTT.

This clonotype has at least ten counts. The chain joins TRBV6-5 to TRBJ2-2, with D maybe TRBD2 (5 bases). The germline gives CDR1 MNHEY, CDR2 SVGAGI. V was pared by 2 bases and J by 2 bases, with 6 bases between. This CDR3 comprises 14 residues. DNA of the CDR3: TGTGCCAGCAGTTACGGAGGAAACACCGGGGAGCTGTTTTTT. Encoded protein: CASSYGGNTGELFF.

This clonotype was detected many times. The V call is TRBV25-1, the J call TRBJ2-7, with 9 bases fitting TRBD2. This CDR3 spans 16 amino acids. V shed 2 bases and J 4 bases; nucleotides not matched to a gene: 9. The germline V gene encodes CDR1 MGHDK and CDR2 SYGVNS. The CDR3 coding sequence is TGTGCCAGCAGTGAAAATAGCGGGAGCGACAATTACGAGCAGTACTTC. This encodes CASSENSGSDNYEQYF.

This clonotype was seen repeatedly, ten times or more. The gene calls are TRBV5-6 and TRBJ1-5; maybe TRBD1 (5 bases). V lost 0 bases and J lost 0, with 7 bases in between. CDR1 is SGHDT, CDR2 YYEEEE, per germline. The CDR3 is 15 residues long. CDR3 loop: CASSLGQNSNQPQHF. The CDR3 DNA reads TGTGCCAGCAGCTTGGGACAGAATAGCAATCAGCCCCAGCATTTT. Full variable domain (outside the CDR3, taken from reference TRBV5-6 and TRBJ1-5): DAGVTQSPTHLIKTRGQQVTLRCSPKSGHDTVSWYQQALGQGPQFIFQYYEEEERQRGNFPDRFSGHQFPNYSSELNVNALLLGDSALYLCASSLGQNSNQPQHFGDGTRLSIL.

This clonotype was detected only a few times. This chain links TRBV5-1 with TRBJ2-7, with 7 bases identical to TRBD1. This CDR3 is 15 amino acids long. CDR1 is SGHRS, CDR2 YFSETQ, per germline. The J segment lost 0 bases and the V segment lost 4 bases, leaving 7 bases of the junction unmatched. CDR3 region: CASSRTGTDSYEQYF. CDR3 sequence (DNA): TGCGCCAGCAGCCGCACCGGGACAGACTCCTACGAGCAGTACTTC.

The sample holds a few counts of this clonotype. The chain recombines TRBV20-1 with TRBJ2-1, with D maybe TRBD2 (7 bases). This CDR3 has 12 amino acids. Looked up from germline, CDR1 is DFQATT and CDR2 is SNEGSKA (reference sequence). V lost 6 bases to trimming and J lost 12 bases, with 18 bases between them. The CDR3 is CSAKGEGQLQFF. In nucleotides, the CDR3 is TGCAGTGCCAAGGGGGAGGGGCAGTTGCAGTTCTTC.

This clonotype was detected a few times. The chain has TRBV7-9 and TRBJ2-5; D gene ambiguous. Germline V gene lookup returns CDR1 SEHNR and CDR2 FQNEAQ (reference sequence). The CDR3 extends over 11 amino acids. V was pared by 7 bases and J by 5 bases, with 8 bases between. The chain's CDR3 is CASTIGETQYF. CDR3 DNA sequence: TGTGCCAGCACCATCGGCGAGACCCAGTACTTC. Filled out from reference TRBV7-9 and TRBJ2-5, the complete variable domain reads DTGVSQNPRHKITKRGQNVTFRCDPISEHNRLYWYRQTLGQGPEFLTYFQNEAQLEKSRLLSDRFSAERPKGSFSTLEIQRTEQGDSAMYLCASTIGETQYFGPGTRLLVL.

This clonotype was counted between two and nine times. V usage is TRBV6-1 and J usage is TRBJ1-1, with TRBD1 identical over 10 bases. V lost 4 bases, J lost 4 bases, and 3 bases stayed unmatched. The germline V gene has CDR1 MNHNS and CDR2 SASEGT. This CDR3 region has 14 residues. DNA of the CDR3: TGTGCCAGCAGTGTGTGGACAGGGGGCACTGAAGCTTTCTTT. Translation: CASSVWTGGTEAFF.

The sample holds many counts of this clonotype. The rearrangement uses TRBV25-1 and TRBJ2-5; 7 bases line up with TRBD2. The CDR3 runs to 16 residues. Germline CDR1 MGHDK, CDR2 SYGVNS. V dropped 3 bases and J dropped 5; count of bases not matched to a gene: 12. The CDR3: CASSDASGRAGETQYF. The CDR3 DNA reads as TGTGCCAGCAGTGACGCCTCGGGGAGGGCGGGGGAGACCCAGTACTTC.

There are many counts of this clonotype. The rearrangement uses TRBV11-2 and TRBJ2-5, with D possibly TRBD1 on 5 matching bases. This CDR3 is 17 amino acids long. Trimming removed 6 bases at V and 1 base at J, with 21 bases between. CDR1 is SGHAT, CDR2 FQNNGV, per germline. The CDR3 coding sequence is TGTGCCAGCAGTTCCCTTTCGGGCAGGGTGTTCCAAGAGACCCAGTACTTC. Translation gives CASSSLSGRVFQETQYF.

This chain links TRBV21-1 with TRBJ1-1; the listed D gene, TRBD1, was not tested against the DNA. TRBV21-1 is tagged as a pseudogene. The CDR3 sequence is 17 residues long. The CDR3 spells CASSKDQAPLSTTEAFF. CDR3 DNA: TGTGCCAGCAGCAAAGATCAGGCGCCGCTCAGTACGACTGAAGCTTTCTTT.

This chain connects TRBV5-6 to TRBJ1-4, with unresolved D. CDR1 and CDR2 from the germline V gene are SGHDT and YYEEEE. CDR3 length: 14 residues. The V gene lost 4 bases and the J gene lost 7 bases, with 14 bases spanning the gap. Here the CDR3 reads CASSLGPRLEKLFF. The DNA for the CDR3 is TGTGCCAGCAGCCTAGGACCGAGGCTTGAAAAACTGTTTTTT.